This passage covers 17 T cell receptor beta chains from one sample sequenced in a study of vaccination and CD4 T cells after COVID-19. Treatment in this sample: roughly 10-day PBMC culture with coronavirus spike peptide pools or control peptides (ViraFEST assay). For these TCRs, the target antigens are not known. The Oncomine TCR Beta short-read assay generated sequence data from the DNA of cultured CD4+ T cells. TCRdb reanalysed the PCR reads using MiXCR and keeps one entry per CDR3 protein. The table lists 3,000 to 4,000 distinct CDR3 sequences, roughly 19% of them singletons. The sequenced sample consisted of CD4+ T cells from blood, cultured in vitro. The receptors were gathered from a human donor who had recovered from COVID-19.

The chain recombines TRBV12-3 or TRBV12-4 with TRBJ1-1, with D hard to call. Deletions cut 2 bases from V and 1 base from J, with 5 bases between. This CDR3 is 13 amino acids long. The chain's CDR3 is CASSLLSNTEAFF. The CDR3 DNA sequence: TGTGCCAGCAGTTTACTCTCGAACACTGAAGCTTTCTTT.

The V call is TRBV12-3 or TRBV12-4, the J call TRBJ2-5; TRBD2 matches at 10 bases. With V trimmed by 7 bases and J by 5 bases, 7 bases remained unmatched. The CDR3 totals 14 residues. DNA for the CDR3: TGTGCCAGCACTTTTAGCGGGGGGCGGGAGACCCAGTACTTC. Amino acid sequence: CASTFSGGRETQYF.

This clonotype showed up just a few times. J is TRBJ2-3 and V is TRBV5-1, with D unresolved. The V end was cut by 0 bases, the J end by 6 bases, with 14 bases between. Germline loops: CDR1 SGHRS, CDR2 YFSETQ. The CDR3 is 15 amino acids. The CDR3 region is CASSLEGTAVDTQYF. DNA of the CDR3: TGCGCCAGCAGCTTGGAAGGCACGGCGGTGGATACGCAGTATTTT.

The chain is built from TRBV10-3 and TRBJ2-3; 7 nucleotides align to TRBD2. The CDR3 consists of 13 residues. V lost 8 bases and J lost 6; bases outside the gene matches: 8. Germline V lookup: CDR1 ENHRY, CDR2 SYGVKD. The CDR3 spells CAIAVVGGDTQYF. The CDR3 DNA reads TGTGCCATCGCCGTAGTGGGGGGGGATACGCAGTATTTT.

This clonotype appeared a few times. DNA of the CDR3: TGTGCCAGCAGCAAAGCAGGGGCAGGTTCCCCCTACGAGCAGTACTTC. Encoded protein: CASSKAGAGSPYEQYF. J is TRBJ2-7 and V is TRBV21-1; the D segment call TRBD1 is taken from the table without a DNA check. TRBV21-1 is assigned pseudogene status. CDR3 size: 16 residues.

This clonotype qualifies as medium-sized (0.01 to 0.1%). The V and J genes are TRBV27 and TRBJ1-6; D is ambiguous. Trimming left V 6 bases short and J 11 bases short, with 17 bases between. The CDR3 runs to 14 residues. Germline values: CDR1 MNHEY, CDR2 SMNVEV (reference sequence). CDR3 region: CASRRPSQPAPLHF. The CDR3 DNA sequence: TGTGCCAGCAGACGTCCTTCTCAGCCCGCACCCCTCCACTTT.

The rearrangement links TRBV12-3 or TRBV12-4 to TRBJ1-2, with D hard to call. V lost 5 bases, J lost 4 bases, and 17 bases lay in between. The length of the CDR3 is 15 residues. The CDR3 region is CASSPTLQALYGYTF. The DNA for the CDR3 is TGTGCCAGCAGTCCCACACTGCAGGCCCTCTATGGCTACACCTTC.

CDR3 residues: CSAFLGRVRGYTF. CDR3 nucleotide sequence: TGCAGTGCTTTCTTGGGGAGGGTTCGTGGCTACACCTTC. The chain links TRBV20-1 to TRBJ1-2; no firm D call. With 5 bases removed from V and 7 bases from J, the gap between germline ends came to 17 bases. Germline CDR1 reads DFQATT; CDR2 reads SNEGSKA (reference sequence). CDR3 length: 13 residues.

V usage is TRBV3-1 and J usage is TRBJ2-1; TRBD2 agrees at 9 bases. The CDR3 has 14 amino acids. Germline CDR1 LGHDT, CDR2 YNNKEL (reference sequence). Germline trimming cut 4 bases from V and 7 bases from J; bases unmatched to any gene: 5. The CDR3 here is CASSLVAGVNEQFF. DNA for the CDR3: TGTGCCAGCAGCCTGGTAGCGGGGGTGAATGAGCAGTTCTTC.

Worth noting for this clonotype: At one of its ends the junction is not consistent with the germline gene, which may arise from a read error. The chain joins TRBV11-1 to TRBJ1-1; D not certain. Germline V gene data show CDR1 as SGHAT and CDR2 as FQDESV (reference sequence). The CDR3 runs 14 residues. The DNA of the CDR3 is TGTGCCAGCAGCTATGGGGTAGGCGAGGCTGAAGCTCTCTTT. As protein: CASSYGVGEAEALF.

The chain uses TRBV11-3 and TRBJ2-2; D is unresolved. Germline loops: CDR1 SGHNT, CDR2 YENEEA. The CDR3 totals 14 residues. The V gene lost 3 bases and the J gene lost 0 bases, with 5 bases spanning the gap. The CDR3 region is CASSFSSNTGELFF. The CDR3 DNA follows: TGTGCCAGCAGCTTTTCCTCGAACACCGGGGAGCTGTTTTTT.

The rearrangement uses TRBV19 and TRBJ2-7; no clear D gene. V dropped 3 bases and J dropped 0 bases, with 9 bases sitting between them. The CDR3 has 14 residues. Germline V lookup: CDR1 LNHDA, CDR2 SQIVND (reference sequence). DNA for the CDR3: TGTGCCAGTAGTATCGGTAGAGCCTCCTACGAGCAGTACTTC. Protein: CASSIGRASYEQYF.

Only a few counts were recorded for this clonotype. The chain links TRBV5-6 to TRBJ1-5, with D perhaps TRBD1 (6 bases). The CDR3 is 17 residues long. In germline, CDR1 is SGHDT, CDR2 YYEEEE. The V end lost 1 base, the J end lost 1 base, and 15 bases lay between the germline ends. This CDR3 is CASSLYGDKASNQPQHF. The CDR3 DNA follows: TGTGCCAGCAGCTTGTACGGGGACAAGGCAAGCAATCAGCCCCAGCATTTT.

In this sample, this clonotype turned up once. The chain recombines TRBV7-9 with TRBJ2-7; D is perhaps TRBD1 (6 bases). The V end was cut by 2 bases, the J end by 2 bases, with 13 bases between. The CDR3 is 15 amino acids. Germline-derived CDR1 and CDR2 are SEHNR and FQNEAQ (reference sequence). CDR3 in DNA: TGTGCCAGCAGCTTATCCGGGACAAAAGCCTACGAGCAGTACTTC. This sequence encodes CASSLSGTKAYEQYF.

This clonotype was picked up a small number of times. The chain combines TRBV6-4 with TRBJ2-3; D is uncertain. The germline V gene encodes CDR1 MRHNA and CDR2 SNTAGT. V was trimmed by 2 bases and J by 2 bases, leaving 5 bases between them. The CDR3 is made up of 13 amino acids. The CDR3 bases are TGTGCCAGCAGTGACAGGGTCACAGATACGCAGTATTTT. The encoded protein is CASSDRVTDTQYF.

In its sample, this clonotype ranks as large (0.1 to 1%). This CDR3 is CASSFGGTEAFF. The CDR3 bases are TGTGCCAGCAGTTTCGGGGGAACTGAAGCTTTCTTT. This sequence joins TRBV6-5 and TRBJ1-1, with D possibly TRBD1 on 5 matching bases. Trimming cost V 4 bases and J 5 bases, with 8 bases left between them. The CDR3 extends over 12 amino acids. Germline values: CDR1 MNHEY, CDR2 SVGAGI.

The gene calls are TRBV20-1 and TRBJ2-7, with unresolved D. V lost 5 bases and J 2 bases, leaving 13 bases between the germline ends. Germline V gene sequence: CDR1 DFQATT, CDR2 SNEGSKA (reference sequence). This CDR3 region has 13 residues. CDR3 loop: CSASNGPAYEQYF. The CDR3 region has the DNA TGCAGTGCTTCCAACGGACCCGCCTACGAGCAGTACTTC.